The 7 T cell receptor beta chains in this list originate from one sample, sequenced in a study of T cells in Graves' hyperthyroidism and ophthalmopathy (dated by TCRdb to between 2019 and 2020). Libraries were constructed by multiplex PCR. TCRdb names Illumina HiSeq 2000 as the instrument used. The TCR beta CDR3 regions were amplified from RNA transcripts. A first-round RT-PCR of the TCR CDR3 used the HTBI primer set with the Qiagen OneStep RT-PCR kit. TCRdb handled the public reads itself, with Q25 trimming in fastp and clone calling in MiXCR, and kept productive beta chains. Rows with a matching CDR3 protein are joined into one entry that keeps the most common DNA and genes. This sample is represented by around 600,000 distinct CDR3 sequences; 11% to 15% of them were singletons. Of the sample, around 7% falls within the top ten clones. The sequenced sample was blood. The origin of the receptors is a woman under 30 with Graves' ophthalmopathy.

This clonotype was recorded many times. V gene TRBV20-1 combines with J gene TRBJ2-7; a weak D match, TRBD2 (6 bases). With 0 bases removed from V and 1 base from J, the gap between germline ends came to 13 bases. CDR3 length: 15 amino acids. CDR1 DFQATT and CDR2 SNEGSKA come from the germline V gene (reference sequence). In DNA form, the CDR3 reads TGCAGTGCTAGAGATCTCGGGGGAGTGTCCTACGAGCAGTACTTC. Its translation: CSARDLGGVSYEQYF.

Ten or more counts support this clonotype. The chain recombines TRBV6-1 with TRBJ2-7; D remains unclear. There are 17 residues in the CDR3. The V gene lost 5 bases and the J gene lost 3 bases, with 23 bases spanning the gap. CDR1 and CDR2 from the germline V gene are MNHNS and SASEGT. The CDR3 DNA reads TGTGCCAGCAGTCAAGGTCGAGGTAGCCCAAACATCTACGAGCAGTACTTC. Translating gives CASSQGRGSPNIYEQYF.

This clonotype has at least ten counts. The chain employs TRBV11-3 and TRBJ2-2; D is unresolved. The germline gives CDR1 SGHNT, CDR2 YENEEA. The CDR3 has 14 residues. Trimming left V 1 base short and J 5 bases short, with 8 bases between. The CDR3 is CASSLVPGTGELFF. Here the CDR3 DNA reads TGTGCCAGCAGCTTAGTTCCCGGGACCGGGGAGCTGTTTTTT. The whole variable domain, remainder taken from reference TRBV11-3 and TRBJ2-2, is EAGVVQSPRYKIIEKKQPVAFWCNPISGHNTLYWYLQNLGQGPELLIRYENEEAVDDSQLPKDRFSAERLKGVDSTLKIQPAELGDSAVYLCASSLVPGTGELFFGEGSRLTVL.

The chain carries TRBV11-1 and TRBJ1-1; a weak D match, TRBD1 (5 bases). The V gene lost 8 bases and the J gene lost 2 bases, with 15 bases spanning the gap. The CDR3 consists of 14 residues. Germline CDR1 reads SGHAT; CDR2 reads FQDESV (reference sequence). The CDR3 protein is CASGFGTANTEAFF. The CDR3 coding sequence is TGTGCCAGCGGATTCGGGACTGCCAACACTGAAGCTTTCTTT.

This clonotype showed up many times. The CDR3 coding sequence is TGTGCCACCGGACTAGCGGGGCCCACCGGGGAGCTGTTTTTT. It codes for CATGLAGPTGELFF. The V and J genes are TRBV24-1 and TRBJ2-2; 12 positions agree with TRBD2. The germline V gene has CDR1 KGHDR and CDR2 SFDVKD. The J segment lost 4 bases and the V segment lost 9 bases, leaving 2 bases of the junction unmatched. The CDR3 loop spans 14 amino acids.

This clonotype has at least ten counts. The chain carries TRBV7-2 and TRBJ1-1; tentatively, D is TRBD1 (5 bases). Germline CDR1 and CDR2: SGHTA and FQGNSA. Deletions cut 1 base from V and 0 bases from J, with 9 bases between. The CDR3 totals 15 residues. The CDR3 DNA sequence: TGTGCCAGCAGCTTAGGGCGACAGATGAACACTGAAGCTTTCTTT. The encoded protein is CASSLGRQMNTEAFF. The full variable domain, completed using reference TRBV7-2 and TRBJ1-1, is GAGVSQSPSNKVTEKGKDVELRCDPISGHTALYWYRQSLGQGLEFLIYFQGNSAPDKSGLPSDRFSAERTGGSVSTLTIQRTQQEDSAVYLCASSLGRQMNTEAFFGQGTRLTVV.

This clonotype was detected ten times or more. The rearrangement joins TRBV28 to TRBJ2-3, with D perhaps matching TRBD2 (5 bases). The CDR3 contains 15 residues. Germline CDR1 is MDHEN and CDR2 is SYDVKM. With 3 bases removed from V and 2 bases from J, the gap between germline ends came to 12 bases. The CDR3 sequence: CASSLLARFTDTQYF. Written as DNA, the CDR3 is TGTGCCAGCAGTTTGCTAGCAAGATTCACAGATACGCAGTATTTT.